These 14 T cell receptor beta chains originate from one sample sequenced in a study of blood T cell repertoires in COVID-19 (dated by TCRdb to 2018 to 2021). Receptor amplification or capture employed the immunoSEQ multiplex PCR assay. TCRdb took over this immuneACCESS table, retaining in-frame rearrangements with V and J assigned. Such tables are incomplete; in checked studies, under half of the missing clones stem from an unresolved V gene, and the remainder is unexplained. Recorded for this sample are 320,000 or so clones; approximately 88% of them occurred a single time. Of the sample, 4.5% to 5.5% is held by the ten largest clones. Sequencing was done on a sample of PBMCs or T cells enriched from blood (not recorded which). Source of these receptors: a man in his 60s who had recovered from COVID-19.

The CDR3 DNA follows: TGTGCCAGCAGCCCTTGGACAGAAAACCAAGAGACCCAGTACTTC. It translates to CASSPWTENQETQYF. The V and J genes are TRBV3-1 (or the pseudogene TRBV3-2) and TRBJ2-5, with D possibly being TRBD1 (6 bases). The CDR3 has 15 residues. Per germline, CDR1 LGHDT and CDR2 YNNKEL (reference sequence). The V gene lost 4 bases and the J gene lost 0 bases, with 12 bases spanning the gap.

The chain joins TRBV19 to TRBJ1-2; D is uncertain. Germline values: CDR1 LNHDA, CDR2 SQIVND (reference sequence). The CDR3 consists of 14 residues. V gave up 7 bases and J gave up 4 bases, with 16 bases separating them. The CDR3 is CASTPLRDTYGYTF. CDR3 bases: TGTGCCAGTACTCCCCTTCGTGACACCTATGGCTACACCTTC.

Concerning this clone: The sample carries other DNA sequences with the same CDR3. V gene TRBV28 combines with J gene TRBJ1-5; D unresolved. The V and J ends lost 3 bases and 0 bases respectively, with 3 bases between them. The CDR3 is made up of 13 amino acids. Germline V gene sequence: CDR1 MDHEN, CDR2 SYDVKM. The CDR3 bases are TGTGCCAGCAGTTTCTATAGCAATCAGCCCCAGCATTTT. Translated: CASSFYSNQPQHF. The full variable domain, in which reference TRBV28 and TRBJ1-5 provide the parts outside the CDR3, is DVKVTQSSRYLVKRTGEKVFLECVQDMDHENMFWYRQDPGLGLRLIYFSYDVKMKEKGDIPEGYSVSREKKERFSLILESASTNQTSMYLCASSFYSNQPQHFGDGTRLSIL.

The chain recombines TRBV27 with TRBJ1-2; 11 bases are a match to TRBD1. The CDR3 is made up of 12 amino acids. Germline CDR1 and CDR2: MNHEY and SMNVEV (reference sequence). Trimming removed 7 bases from V and 7 bases from J; junction bases left unmatched: 2. The CDR3 bases are TGTGCCAGCATAGGGACAGGGGGTGGCTACACCTTC. Translation gives CASIGTGGGYTF.

The chain is built from TRBV7-2 and TRBJ1-5; 9 bases map to TRBD1. V was clipped by 5 bases and J by 0 bases; unmatched bases: 8. This CDR3 is 17 amino acids long. The germline V gene has CDR1 SGHTA and CDR2 FQGNSA. The DNA of the CDR3 is TGTGCCAGCAGCCCAAGAGACAGGGGGAATAGCAATCAGCCCCAGCATTTT. Residues: CASSPRDRGNSNQPQHF.

The chain links TRBV5-1 to TRBJ2-7, with D perhaps TRBD1 (8 bases). The CDR3 totals 16 residues. The germline V gene encodes CDR1 SGHRS and CDR2 YFSETQ. The V end lost 4 bases, the J end lost 2 bases, and 19 bases lay between the germline ends. The CDR3 is CASSPRNRGGTYEQYF. The CDR3 DNA reads as TGCGCCAGCAGCCCCAGAAACAGGGGGGGGACCTACGAGCAGTACTTC.

The chain employs TRBV7-9 and TRBJ2-7; unclear D gene. The CDR3 has 11 amino acids. The ends were cut back, 1 base at V and 6 bases at J, with 4 bases in the middle. Germline V gives CDR1 SEHNR, CDR2 FQNEAQ (reference sequence). The CDR3 loop reads CASSLGVEQYF. In DNA, the CDR3 is TGTGCCAGCAGCTTAGGCGTCGAGCAGTACTTC.

This chain uses TRBV2 with TRBJ2-7; D remains ambiguous. This CDR3 spans 13 amino acids. The V end lost 8 bases, the J end lost 2 bases, and 13 bases lay between the germline ends. The germline gives CDR1 SNHLY, CDR2 FYNNEI. CDR3 nucleotide sequence: TGTGCCAGCGGAGCAGAACTACCCTACGAGCAGTACTTC. Translating it yields CASGAELPYEQYF.

In DNA form, the CDR3 reads TGTGCCAGCCCCGGGGAGGACACTGAAGCTTTCTTT. Its protein product is CASPGEDTEAFF. The chain links TRBV7-9 to TRBJ1-1, with unresolved D. V dropped 8 bases and J dropped 3 bases, with 10 bases sitting between them. The germline V gene has CDR1 SEHNR and CDR2 FQNEAQ (reference sequence). The CDR3 length is 12 residues.

The rearrangement uses TRBV7-8 and TRBJ2-2; the match to TRBD1 covers 11 bases. Germline V gene data show CDR1 as SGHVS and CDR2 as FQNEAQ. With 7 bases clipped from V and 8 bases from J, the junction kept 12 bases outside the gene matches. The CDR3 covers 16 residues. The CDR3 sequence: CASNPRDRGTRGELFF. DNA for the CDR3: TGTGCCAGCAACCCTAGGGACAGGGGGACCAGGGGGGAGCTGTTTTTT.

This sequence joins TRBV28 and TRBJ1-4, with D maybe TRBD1 (6 bases). V dropped 7 bases and J dropped 5 bases, with 11 bases sitting between them. Germline assignment: CDR1 MDHEN and CDR2 SYDVKM. The CDR3 length is 13 residues. The CDR3 region has the DNA TGTGCCAGCAAAGGGGGGGAGAATGAAAAACTGTTTTTT. Its translation: CASKGGENEKLFF.

The rearrangement uses TRBV11-2 and TRBJ2-1, with 10 bases fitting TRBD1. The CDR3 runs 15 residues. CDR1 and CDR2 from the germline V gene are SGHAT and FQNNGV. V dropped 5 bases and J dropped 8; count of bases not matched to a gene: 9. The DNA of the CDR3 is TGTGCCAGCAGCCTAAGACAGGGGGCGTTTTATGAGCAGTTCTTC. Encoded protein: CASSLRQGAFYEQFF.

The chain combines TRBV5-1 with TRBJ2-2; D remains ambiguous. Per the germline V gene, CDR1 is SGHRS and CDR2 is YFSETQ. With 1 base removed from V and 6 bases from J, the gap between germline ends came to 7 bases. The length of the CDR3 is 13 residues. In DNA, the CDR3 is TGCGCCAGCAGCTTGTTTGAGTCCGGGGAGCTGTTTTTT. Translation gives CASSLFESGELFF.

This chain joins TRBV5-1 and TRBJ2-5; TRBD2 agrees at 8 bases. Germline lookup yields CDR1 SGHRS and CDR2 YFSETQ. Trimming cost V 4 bases and J 1 base; bases outside gene matches: 6. The CDR3 has 15 amino acids. The chain's CDR3 is CASSLLAGFQETQYF. CDR3 coding DNA: TGCGCCAGCAGCCTCCTAGCGGGCTTCCAAGAGACCCAGTACTTC.